The 16 T cell receptor beta chains below all came from one sample that was sequenced in a study of T cells in Graves' hyperthyroidism and ophthalmopathy. Amplified TCR beta CDR3 regions came from RNA transcripts. TCR CDR3 underwent first-round RT-PCR with the HTBI primer set. MiXCR, applied by TCRdb to the multiplex PCR reads, yields one record per CDR3 protein. The table records 300,000 to 500,000 distinct CDR3 sequences, roughly an eighth of them present only once. The sample consisted of blood. The receptors derive from a man in his fifties with Graves' ophthalmopathy.

This clonotype was picked up many times. In DNA, the CDR3 is TGTGCCAGCAGCCCCGCGAACTCCTACGAGCAGTACTTC. Protein: CASSPANSYEQYF. The rearrangement uses TRBV13 and TRBJ2-7; D not certain. Germline-derived CDR1 and CDR2 are PRHDT and FYEKMQ (reference sequence). V was clipped by 5 bases and J by 0 bases, with 8 bases between them. The CDR3 has 13 amino acids.

Ten or more counts support this clonotype. The chain has TRBV2 and TRBJ1-1; a weak D match, TRBD1 (5 bases). The germline V and J ends were trimmed by 7 bases and 1 base, with 10 bases remaining between them. The CDR3 consists of 13 residues. CDR1 and CDR2 (germline): SNHLY, FYNNEI. The CDR3 region is CASMMTENTEAFF. CDR3 nucleotides: TGTGCCAGCATGATGACAGAGAACACTGAAGCTTTCTTT.

There are a few counts of this clonotype. The chain carries TRBV4-1 and TRBJ1-6; 10 bases line up with TRBD1. The ends lost 4 bases at V and 10 bases at J; junction bases unmatched: 7. The CDR3 totals 15 residues. Looked up from germline, CDR1 is MGHRA and CDR2 is YSYEKL. In DNA form, the CDR3 reads TGCGCCAGCAGCCCCGTCGGGGGACAGGGGTCACCCCTCCACTTT. Protein sequence: CASSPVGGQGSPLHF.

This clonotype was counted many times. The gene calls are TRBV12-3 or TRBV12-4 and TRBJ2-1; 8 bases are a match to TRBD2. The CDR3 loop spans 16 amino acids. V was clipped by 7 bases and J by 0 bases; unmatched bases: 8. CDR3 residues: CASTVIAGPSYNEQFF. CDR3 DNA sequence: TGTGCCAGCACCGTAATAGCGGGACCCTCCTACAATGAGCAGTTCTTC.

This rearrangement joins TRBV9 to TRBJ2-1, with 9 bases matching TRBD1. The germline CDR1 and CDR2 sequences are SGDLS and YYNGEE. The CDR3 has 15 residues. The J segment lost 5 bases and the V segment lost 2 bases, leaving 5 bases of the junction unmatched. In nucleotides, the CDR3 is TGTGCCAGCAGCGTCTTTGGGACAGGGAACAATGAGCAGTTCTTC. Its protein is CASSVFGTGNNEQFF.

CDR3 amino acids: CSAPPGTSGRAVNEQFF. In DNA, the CDR3 is TGCAGTGCTCCCCCGGGGACTAGCGGGAGGGCCGTGAATGAGCAGTTCTTC. This chain links TRBV20-1 with TRBJ2-1; TRBD2 aligns across 16 bases. The CDR3 has 17 residues. Unmatched junction bases numbered 11, after V lost 5 bases and J lost 7 bases. The germline V gene has CDR1 DFQATT and CDR2 SNEGSKA (reference sequence).

J is TRBJ2-5 and V is TRBV7-3; maybe TRBD1 (6 bases). The V gene lost 4 bases and the J gene lost 7 bases, with 16 bases spanning the gap. Germline V gives CDR1 SGHTA, CDR2 FQGTGA. The CDR3 totals 14 residues. The CDR3 bases are TGTGCCAGCAGCTCGACCCGACAGGACGCGACCCAGTACTTC. This encodes CASSSTRQDATQYF. Complete variable domain (other parts from reference TRBV7-3 and TRBJ2-5): GAGVSQTPSNKVTEKGKYVELRCDPISGHTALYWYRQSLGQGPEFLIYFQGTGAADDSGLPNDRFFAVRPEGSVSTLKIQRTERGDSAVYLCASSSTRQDATQYFGPGTRLLVL.

This clonotype was observed many times. The V and J genes are TRBV6-1 and TRBJ2-1; the match to TRBD2 covers 14 bases. Germline assignment: CDR1 MNHNS and CDR2 SASEGT. V lost 7 bases and J lost 9; bases outside the gene matches: 17. This CDR3 region has 18 residues. CDR3 amino acids: CASKPPLGTSGSIGEQFF. The CDR3 DNA reads TGTGCCAGCAAACCACCCCTCGGGACTAGCGGGAGTATTGGTGAGCAGTTCTTC.

This clonotype has at least ten counts. V is TRBV9 and J is TRBJ2-7; D uncertain. V lost 2 bases to trimming and J lost 5 bases, with 11 bases between them. CDR1 is SGDLS and CDR2 is YYNGEE in the germline V gene. This CDR3 contains 13 residues. CDR3 nucleotides: TGTGCCAGCAGCGTCGGAGTTAAGGACGAGCAGTACTTC. Protein sequence: CASSVGVKDEQYF.

The rearrangement uses TRBV5-6 and TRBJ1-6; 11 positions match TRBD1. The J segment lost 4 bases and the V segment lost 3 bases, leaving 3 bases of the junction unmatched. The CDR3 runs to 16 residues. Per the germline V gene, CDR1 is SGHDT and CDR2 is YYEEEE. The CDR3 coding sequence is TGTGCCAGCAGCTACGGGGACAGGGGGTATAATTCACCCCTCCACTTT. Translation: CASSYGDRGYNSPLHF.

Only a few counts were recorded for this clonotype. The chain is built from TRBV4-1 and TRBJ1-1, with D possibly being TRBD1 (5 bases). CDR3 length equals 15 residues. The ends were cut back, 1 base at V and 3 bases at J, with 12 bases in the middle. CDR1 and CDR2 (germline): MGHRA, YSYEKL. The CDR3 DNA reads TGCGCCAGCAGCCAAGCAGAGGGGACGGACACTGAAGCTTTCTTT. It specifies CASSQAEGTDTEAFF.

The table lists this clonotype with many counts. This sequence joins TRBV5-5 and TRBJ2-7; no clear D gene. This CDR3 has 15 amino acids. The germline CDR1 and CDR2 sequences are SGHKS and YYEKEE (reference sequence). V dropped 3 bases and J dropped 0 bases, with 13 bases sitting between them. CDR3 in DNA: TGTGCCAGCAGCTCGCAAGGCCATAGCTCCTACGAGCAGTACTTC. Translating gives CASSSQGHSSYEQYF.

The CDR3 sequence: CASSVTETQYF. DNA of the CDR3: TGCGCCAGCAGTGTGACGGAGACCCAGTACTTC. The V call is TRBV10-2, the J call TRBJ2-5; D gene ambiguous. V gave up 4 bases and J gave up 5 bases, with 5 bases separating them. This CDR3 is 11 amino acids long. The germline V gene has CDR1 WSHSY and CDR2 SAAADI.

This clonotype was seen repeatedly, ten times or more. The chain has TRBV2 and TRBJ2-1; the match to TRBD2 covers 10 bases. J lost 6 bases, V lost 8 bases, and 13 bases had no gene match. The CDR3 is made up of 16 amino acids. Germline CDR1 and CDR2: SNHLY and FYNNEI. For the CDR3, the DNA is TGTGCCAGCCAGGAGCGGGAGGGCGGGGGGAGCAATGAGCAGTTCTTC. Translated: CASQEREGGGSNEQFF.

The J gene is TRBJ2-2, the V gene TRBV7-2; D might be TRBD1 (5 bases). V lost 4 bases to trimming and J lost 5 bases, with 8 bases between them. The CDR3 contains 13 residues. Germline V gene lookup returns CDR1 SGHTA and CDR2 FQGNSA. For the CDR3, the DNA is TGTGCCAGCAGCTCTCCAGGGACCGGGGAGCTGTTTTTT. Amino acid sequence: CASSSPGTGELFF.

Many counts were recorded for this clonotype. This chain joins TRBV20-1 and TRBJ1-2; 11 bases map to TRBD1. The V gene end was trimmed by 5 bases and the J gene end by 3 bases; junction bases not matched to a gene: 2. The CDR3 has 13 residues. Germline V gene lookup returns CDR1 DFQATT and CDR2 SNEGSKA (reference sequence). CDR3 sequence reads: CSAGQGADYGYTF. Written as DNA, the CDR3 is TGCAGTGCTGGACAGGGGGCAGACTATGGCTACACCTTC.